The 15 T cell receptor beta chains presented below share a single source sample, sequenced in a study of CD8+CD57+ T cells in acquired aplastic anemia. TCR beta VDJ combinations and CDR3 sequences were profiled from genomic DNA. TCRdb passed the reads through MiXCR, listing each CDR3 protein once. The sample carries some 170,000 distinct CDR3 sequences, around 48% recorded once. Individuals selected for sequencing had exhibited CD8+CD57+ cell expansion on flow cytometry. Material: sorted CD4+, CD8+, or CD8+CD57+ T cells (not recorded which) from PBMCs. The receptors were sampled from a human donor with aplastic anemia.

Comment on this clonotype: A read error may produce the germline difference seen at one junction end. The chain combines TRBV5-1 with TRBJ2-5, with a weak D call TRBD2 (5 bases). The germline gives CDR1 SGHRS, CDR2 YFSETQ. This CDR3 has 13 residues. The CDR3 region has the DNA TGCGCCAGCAGCTTGGGGAGGAAAGAGGCCCAGTACTTC. Translation gives CASSLGRKEAQYF.

This clonotype was seen more than once but under ten times. This sequence joins TRBV19 and TRBJ1-5; no reliable D call. The CDR3 length is 15 residues. V shed 7 bases and J shed 2 bases, with 15 bases lying between them. Germline CDR1 and CDR2: LNHDA and SQIVND (reference sequence). The CDR3 DNA is TGTGCCAGTACGACGGGCGGTATAGGCAATCAGCCCCAGCATTTT. Its protein product is CASTTGGIGNQPQHF.

In this sample, this clonotype turned up many times. The chain joins TRBV2 to TRBJ1-5; D unresolved. The V gene lost 6 bases and the J gene lost 2 bases, with 11 bases spanning the gap. Germline CDR1 and CDR2: SNHLY and FYNNEI. The length of the CDR3 is 14 residues. The CDR3 DNA is TGTGCCAGCAGCCGCGAGGCGGGCAATCAGCCCCAGCATTTT. It specifies CASSREAGNQPQHF.

The genes are TRBV4-2 and TRBJ2-5; weak D call: TRBD1 (6 bases). CDR3 length: 15 residues. Trimming cost V 1 base and J 1 base, with 10 bases left between them. Germline assignment: CDR1 LGHNA and CDR2 YNFKEQ. CDR3 residues: CASSQVVDSQETQYF. In nucleotides, the CDR3 is TGTGCCAGCAGCCAAGTAGTGGACAGCCAAGAGACCCAGTACTTC.

This chain uses TRBV10-3 with TRBJ1-2; D is perhaps TRBD1 (6 bases). With 4 bases removed from V and 3 bases from J, the gap between germline ends came to 12 bases. There are 14 residues in the CDR3. CDR1 is ENHRY, CDR2 SYGVKD, per germline. The CDR3 spells CAISAPDSDYGYTF. The CDR3 bases are TGTGCCATCAGTGCGCCGGACAGCGACTATGGCTACACCTTC.

This clonotype was found once. The rearrangement joins TRBV14 to TRBJ1-1, with D hard to call. Trimming removed 4 bases from V and 1 base from J, with 7 bases in between. This CDR3 contains 13 residues. Germline-derived CDR1 and CDR2 are SGHDN and FVKESK. CDR3 sequence reads: CASSLPQNTEAFF. CDR3 sequence (DNA): TGTGCCAGCAGCCTCCCACAGAACACTGAAGCTTTCTTT.

The chain carries TRBV20-1 and TRBJ1-6; TRBD1 might be the D (5 bases). CDR1 and CDR2 from the germline V gene are DFQATT and SNEGSKA (reference sequence). Trimming stripped 1 base from V and 10 bases from J, with 14 bases between. The CDR3 length is 14 residues. The CDR3 protein is CSARGGVVDSPLHF. The DNA for the CDR3 is TGCAGTGCTAGAGGAGGGGTAGTCGACTCACCCCTCCACTTT.

This clonotype has a handful of counts. This chain connects TRBV3-1 to TRBJ2-5; 8 bases fit TRBD2. V was clipped by 3 bases and J by 3 bases; unmatched bases: 9. The germline V gene encodes CDR1 LGHDT and CDR2 YNNKEL (reference sequence). The CDR3 spans 16 residues. The CDR3 spells CASSHAAGAREETQYF. The CDR3 DNA reads TGTGCCAGCAGCCATGCAGCGGGGGCTCGGGAAGAGACCCAGTACTTC.

The CDR3 loop is CAIGGQGPSSYNEQFF. For the CDR3, the DNA is TGTGCCATCGGTGGACAGGGCCCAAGCTCCTACAATGAGCAGTTCTTC. V gene TRBV10-3 combines with J gene TRBJ2-1; 8 positions agree with TRBD1. V lost 8 bases to trimming and J lost 0 bases; unmatched junction nucleotides: 9. The germline gives CDR1 ENHRY, CDR2 SYGVKD. The CDR3 consists of 16 residues.

The chain joins TRBV5-1 to TRBJ2-2; possible D gene TRBD2, 5 bases. With 2 bases removed from V and 6 bases from J, the gap between germline ends came to 8 bases. This CDR3 is built from 13 residues. Germline V gene lookup returns CDR1 SGHRS and CDR2 YFSETQ. CDR3 sequence reads: CASSFAGAGELFF. CDR3 nucleotides: TGCGCCAGCAGCTTTGCCGGGGCCGGGGAGCTGTTTTTT.

This clonotype was seen repeatedly, ten times or more. J is TRBJ2-3 and V is TRBV6-2 or TRBV6-3; D remains unclear. V shed 8 bases and J shed 2 bases, with 5 bases lying between them. Germline V gene data show CDR1 as MNHEY and CDR2 as SVGEGT. This CDR3 spans 11 amino acids. Written as DNA, the CDR3 is TGTGCCAGCGGTTTCACAGATACGCAGTATTTT. Translated, it gives CASGFTDTQYF.

The chain is built from TRBV7-6 and TRBJ2-7; a weak D match, TRBD1 (5 bases). Germline CDR1 and CDR2: SGHVS and FNYEAQ. Trimming stripped 5 bases from V and 4 bases from J, with 18 bases between. CDR3 length equals 15 residues. The CDR3 loop reads CASSATSGMGYEQYF. As DNA, the CDR3 is TGTGCCAGCAGCGCCACTTCAGGGATGGGTTACGAGCAGTACTTC.

Many counts were recorded for this clonotype. The chain carries TRBV4-1 and TRBJ2-5; 14 nucleotides line up with TRBD2. The CDR3 extends over 14 amino acids. With 6 bases clipped from V and 4 bases from J, the junction kept 1 base outside the gene matches. Per the germline V gene, CDR1 is MGHRA and CDR2 is YSYEKL. CDR3 region: CASRTSGGAETQYF. CDR3 sequence (DNA): TGCGCCAGCAGGACTAGCGGGGGGGCAGAGACCCAGTACTTC.

The chain joins TRBV7-2 to TRBJ2-7; 14 bases line up with TRBD2. J was trimmed by 3 bases and V by 0 bases; bases with no gene match: 1. The CDR3 has 16 amino acids. From germline, CDR1 is SGHTA and CDR2 FQGNSA. The CDR3 protein is CASSLAGTSGGYEQYF. As DNA, the CDR3 is TGTGCCAGCAGCTTAGCCGGGACTAGCGGGGGCTACGAGCAGTACTTC.

This clonotype was recorded many times. This chain's CDR3 is CASSGLAGARDTQYF. The CDR3 DNA is TGTGCCAGCAGTGGACTAGCGGGGGCCCGAGATACGCAGTATTTT. The chain recombines TRBV6-4 with TRBJ2-3, with 12 bases fitting TRBD2. The CDR3 is made up of 15 amino acids. With V trimmed by 4 bases and J by 5 bases, 4 bases remained unmatched. The V gene's germline CDR1 is MRHNA and CDR2 SNTAGT.